A selection of T cell receptor beta chains follows, all from one sample in a study of OX40 agonist ivuxolimab in advanced cancers. The table came from immunoSEQ multiplex PCR; TCRdb's copy has only in-frame clones and leaves some out. The profile shows about 53,000 clones, roughly three quarters of them singletons. Sequences were derived from CD4+ or CD8+ T cells sorted from blood, sampled in a trial of the OX40 agonist ivuxolimab. These receptors came from an adult with an advanced solid tumor such as melanoma, head and neck, liver or kidney cancer. Both conserved end residues are part of each CDR3. The D gene is left open where the match is weak. Only part of the rows carry a size: once, few, many, or a class if the clone is expanded.

TRBJ1-2 | TRBV7-9 | . | 16 | . | TGTGCCAGCAGCTCCACATATAGGACGTCCCTGCGTGGCTACACCTTC | CASSSTYRTSLRGYTF
TRBJ1-5 | TRBV7-8 | . | 17 | once | TGTGCCAGCACCCCTTTCCTGGGGACCGATAGCAATCAGCCCCAGCATTTT | CASTPFLGTDSNQPQHF
TRBJ2-1 | TRBV11-2 | TRBD2 | 16 | . | TGTGCCAGCAGCTCGACTAGCGGGAACTCCTACAATGAGCAGTTCTTC | CASSSTSGNSYNEQFF
TRBJ2-3 | TRBV7-3 | . | 18 | . | TGTGCCAGCAGCTTAAGAGGAGGGGCTGGGGGAGGCACAGATACGCAGTATTTT | CASSLRGGAGGGTDTQYF
TRBJ2-3 | TRBV6-4 | . | 20 | . | TGTGCCAGCAGTCCAGAGGGGGTGCAGGGTACAGCCTTTAGCACAGATACGCAGTATTTT | CASSPEGVQGTAFSTDTQYF
TRBJ2-3 | TRBV4-2 | . | 11 | . | TGTGCCAGCAGCCTTGAAGATACGCAGTATTTT | CASSLEDTQYF
TRBJ1-1 | TRBV11-2 | . | 13 | . | TGTGCCAGCAGCTTAGATTTGCACACTGAAGCTTTCTTT | CASSLDLHTEAFF
TRBJ2-5 | TRBV18 | TRBD1 | 18 | . | TGTGCCAGCTCACCGACCACAGGGGATAGTGATTCTGTGGAGACCCAGTACTTC | CASSPTTGDSDSVETQYF
TRBJ2-1 | TRBV10-3 | TRBD2 | 16 | . | TGTGCCATCAGGGACCGGACTAGCGGAGTAGTCAGTGAGCAGTTCTTC | CAIRDRTSGVVSEQFF
TRBJ1-1 | TRBV19 | . | 13 | . | TGTGCCAGTAGTATAGGATCGGTCACTGAAGCTTTCTTT | CASSIGSVTEAFF
TRBJ1-1 | TRBV7-2 | TRBD1 | 17 | . | TGTGCCAGCAGCTCTCCTGGGACTACGACAGGGAGAACTGAAGCTTTCTTT | CASSSPGTTTGRTEAFF
TRBJ1-2 | TRBV4-1 | . | 18 | . | TGCGCCAGCAGCCAAGATGGCTCGGTGGGAGGCCCTAACTATGGCTACACCTTC | CASSQDGSVGGPNYGYTF
TRBJ1-5 | TRBV19 | . | 13 | . | TGTGCCAGTTCCGGGCAGGGGAGACAGCCCCAGCATTTT | CASSGQGRQPQHF
TRBJ2-5 | TRBV4-1 | TRBD2 | 16 | . | TGCGCCAGCAGACCGATATCGGGGGGGGTCGGAGAGACCCAGTACTTC | CASRPISGGVGETQYF
TRBJ2-7 | TRBV29-1 | TRBD2 | 15 | . | TGCAGCGTGGCCGGGACTAGCGGGGGGGCCTACGAGCAGTACTTC | CSVAGTSGGAYEQYF
TRBJ2-1 | TRBV2 | . | 15 | . | TGTGCCAGCAGTGTATTGGCAGGGCGATACAATGAGCAGTTCTTC | CASSVLAGRYNEQFF
TRBJ1-2 | TRBV7-9 | TRBD1 | 15 | . | TGTGCCAGCAGTCCCCTGGGACAGGGGAGTTATGGCTACACCTTC | CASSPLGQGSYGYTF
TRBJ1-4 | TRBV2 | . | 13 | . | TGTGCCAGCCTTGGGGGGTGGTCTGAAAAACTGTTTTTT | CASLGGWSEKLFF
TRBJ1-2 | TRBV7-9 | . | 13 | . | TGTGCCAGCAGCGAAGCGATGGGGCTTGGCTACACCTTC | CASSEAMGLGYTF
TRBJ2-3 | TRBV5-1 | . | 14 | . | TGCGCCAGCATGTACGGCGGGGTATCAGATACGCAGTATTTT | CASMYGGVSDTQYF
TRBJ2-7 | TRBV2 | . | 13 | . | TGTGCCAGCAGTGAAGCTGTGTTCTACGAGCAGTACTTC | CASSEAVFYEQYF
TRBJ1-6 | TRBV5-1 | . | 15 | . | TGCGCCAGCAGCTTCACCGGACCGAATAATTCACCCCTCCACTTT | CASSFTGPNNSPLHF
TRBJ2-3 | TRBV9 | . | 15 | . | TGTGCCAGCAGCGTTGGGCCAGGGGACACAGATACGCAGTATTTT | CASSVGPGDTDTQYF
TRBJ1-5 | TRBV2 | TRBD1 | 17 | . | TGTGCCAGCAGTAACATTCCGGGACAGGTTGACAATCAGCCCCAGCATTTT | CASSNIPGQVDNQPQHF
TRBJ2-7 | TRBV28 | TRBD2 | 16 | . | TGTGCCAGCAGTTTTCCCTGGACTAGCGGTACCTACGAGCAGTACTTC | CASSFPWTSGTYEQYF
TRBJ2-3 | TRBV19 | TRBD1 | 16 | . | TGTGCCAGCCTCGCCTCCCGGGACAGGAGCACAGATACGCAGTATTTT | CASLASRDRSTDTQYF
TRBJ2-3 | TRBV18 | TRBD2 | 16 | . | TGTGCCAGCTCACCACCAGATGGGACTAGTACAGATACGCAGTATTTT | CASSPPDGTSTDTQYF
TRBJ2-2 | TRBV2 | . | 12 | . | TGTGCCAGCAAGCTCAGTACCGGGGAGCTGTTTTTT | CASKLSTGELFF